One TCR beta chain is described in this entry. The trim removed 3 bases at V and 0 bases at J, leaving 9 bases unmatched. The CDR3 spans 17 residues. CDR1 is KGHSH, CDR2 LQKENI, per germline. The data derive from a study of blood T cell repertoires in COVID-19. Study overall: Acute-phase and convalescent COVID-19 samples originated in the United States, Italy and Spain. The analysed material was cDNA or gDNA that came from T cells, B-cell-depleted T cells, or PBMCs.

Patients at the Seattle site were enrolled during active infection and followed longitudinally. Authors' analysis steps: Cell counts per sample came from amplifying reference gene primers. The data were produced by immunoSEQ multiplex PCR, yet TCRdb's version contains in-frame clones alone and is incomplete. V and J calls and clone size are those listed in that table; D and trimming were worked out from the DNA. The sample lists some 310,000 clones, about 90% occurring once. Sequencing was done on a sample of peripheral blood. The sequence came from a woman in her thirties or forties with COVID-19, enrolled during active disease. This chain links TRBV18 with TRBJ2-7; 9 bases agree with TRBD1. CDR3 nucleotide sequence: TGTGCCAGCTCACCTGGGACAGGGTTACCAAGCTCCTACGAGCAGTACTTC. Encoded protein: CASSPGTGLPSSYEQYF. The full variable domain, with the rest looked up from reference TRBV18 and TRBJ2-7, is NAGVMQNPRHLVRRRGQEARLRCSPMKGHSHVYWYRQLPEEGLKFMVYLQKENIIDESGMPKERFSAEFPKEGPSILRIQQVVRGDSAAYFCASSPGTGLPSSYEQYFGPGTRLTVT.